This T cell receptor (beta chain) was documented in a study of post-analysis software for immune sequencing data. Regarding the study as a whole: With TRBV5-6, TRBV5-1 and TRBV20-1 included, about five TRBV segments were more frequent in patients than in controls.

A note on this clonotype: Its antigen is as yet unknown. A junction end diverges from the germline sequence, so it may reflect a read error.

Germline V gene sequence: CDR1 SGHTS, CDR2 YDEGEE. The CDR3 sequence is 13 residues long. Unique molecular identifiers featured in each of the TCR beta cDNA libraries. Each CDR3 protein gets one entry after TCRdb re-called the PCR reads with MiXCR. Of around 440,000 distinct CDR3 sequences listed, around 40% are singletons. V usage is TRBV5-8 and J usage is TRBJ2-5; a possible D gene is TRBD2 (6 bases). The receptor was isolated from a girl under 18 with multiple sclerosis. The specimen sequenced was blood. This CDR3 is CACSLGDGGTQYF. The CDR3 DNA reads TGTGCCTGCAGCTTGGGAGACGGGGGGACCCAGTACTTC.